Listed below are T cell receptor beta chains from one sample, sequenced in a study of T cells after posttransplantation cyclophosphamide. Profiled with immunoSEQ multiplex PCR; TCRdb holds only in-frame clones, not every one. This repertoire lists about 39,000 clones without singletons; roughly 4.3% sits in the top ten. Source material: PBMCs. These receptors came from a woman in her forties or fifties in good health and a related stem cell transplant donor. Both conserved end residues are part of each CDR3. D genes are given only for firm matches. Clone size is stated in some rows and not others, as once, few, many or a class when expanded.

v_gene	j_gene	d_gene	abundance	CDR3aa	CDR3nt
TRBV6-5	TRBJ2-7	.	many	CASSRLGGYEQYF	TGTGCCAGCAGTCGCCTCGGGGGCTACGAGCAGTACTTC
TRBV25-1	TRBJ1-6	TRBD1	many	CASNRPGTGYSPLHF	TGTGCCAGCAATCGCCCCGGGACAGGCTATTCACCCCTCCACTTT
TRBV5-6	TRBJ2-3	TRBD1	many	CASSFGQGRADTQYF	TGTGCCAGCAGCTTCGGACAGGGGAGGGCAGATACGCAGTATTTT
TRBV6-1	TRBJ1-2	.	many	CASIRISSALYGYTF	TGTGCCAGCATCCGAATCAGCTCAGCGTTGTATGGCTACACCTTC
TRBV7-9	TRBJ2-6	.	many	CASSPPSGANVLTF	TGTGCCAGCAGCCCCCCATCTGGGGCCAACGTCCTGACTTTC
TRBV18	TRBJ2-1	TRBD2	many	CASSPSGSHNEQFF	TGTGCCAGCTCACCCAGCGGGAGCCACAATGAGCAGTTCTTC
TRBV7-9	TRBJ1-4	.	.	CASSFGGGSNEKLFF	TGTGCCAGCAGCTTCGGGGGGGGTTCTAATGAAAAACTGTTTTTT
TRBV27	TRBJ1-4	.	many	CASSRLKGLVVEKLFF	TGTGCCAGCAGTCGCCTTAAGGGACTTGTTGTCGAAAAACTGTTTTTT
TRBV5-1	TRBJ1-1	.	many	CASSRKTEMNTEAFF	TGCGCCAGCAGTAGAAAGACAGAAATGAACACTGAAGCTTTCTTT
TRBV28	TRBJ1-5	.	many	CASSLSVGLGSSNQPQHF	TGTGCCAGCAGTTTATCTGTGGGTCTAGGAAGCAGCAATCAGCCCCAGCATTTT
TRBV4-1	TRBJ2-3	TRBD1	many	CASSHPSLQGARPSSTDTQYF	TGCGCCAGCAGCCACCCTTCACTTCAGGGGGCGCGACCCTCTAGCACAGATACGCAGTATTTT
TRBV6-1	TRBJ2-2	.	many	CASSRVFRSGELFF	TGTGCCAGCAGCAGGGTCTTTCGATCCGGGGAGCTGTTTTTT
TRBV28	TRBJ1-4	TRBD1	many	CASSQTGLNEKLFF	TGTGCCAGCAGTCAGACAGGGTTAAATGAAAAACTGTTTTTT
TRBV28	TRBJ1-5	.	many	CASQRMSQPQHF	TGTGCCAGTCAGAGGATGAGTCAGCCCCAGCATTTT
TRBV7-2	TRBJ2-7	TRBD2	many	CASSFVLAGGYEQYF	TGTGCCAGCAGCTTTGTACTAGCGGGGGGGTACGAGCAGTACTTC
TRBV5-1	TRBJ1-5	.	many	CASSPADFSNQPQHF	TGCGCCAGCAGCCCGGCGGACTTCAGCAATCAGCCCCAGCATTTT